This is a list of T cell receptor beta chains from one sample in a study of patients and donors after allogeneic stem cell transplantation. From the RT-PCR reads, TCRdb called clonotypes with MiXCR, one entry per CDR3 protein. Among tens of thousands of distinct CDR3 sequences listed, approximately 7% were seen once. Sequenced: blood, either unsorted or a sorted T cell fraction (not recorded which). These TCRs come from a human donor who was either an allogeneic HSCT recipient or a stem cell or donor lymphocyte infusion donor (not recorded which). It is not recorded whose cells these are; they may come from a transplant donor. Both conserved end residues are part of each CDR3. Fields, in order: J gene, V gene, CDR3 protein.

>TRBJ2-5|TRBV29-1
CSVDKDRRETQYF
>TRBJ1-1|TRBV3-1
CASSQEGTGKAFF
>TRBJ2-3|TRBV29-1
CGGGGRDTQYF
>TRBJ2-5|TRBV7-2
CASSARDSRAETQYF
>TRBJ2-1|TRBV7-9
CASSPMTEVPYNEQFF
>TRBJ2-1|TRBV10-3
CAISAQGQYNEQFF
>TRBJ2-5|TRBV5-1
CASSRRIQETQYF
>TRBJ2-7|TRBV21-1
CASSSQGQRKPFSYEQYF
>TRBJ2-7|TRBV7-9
CASSSGRVEQYF
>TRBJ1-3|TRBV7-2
CASSLGTYRRQVGNTIYF
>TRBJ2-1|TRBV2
CASSVSSGRSEQFF
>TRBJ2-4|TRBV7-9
CASSLPWTSGINIQYF
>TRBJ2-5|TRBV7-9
CASSLVVLSETQYF
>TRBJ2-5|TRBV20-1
CSATGTSGSLSQYF
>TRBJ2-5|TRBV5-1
CASSLAGETQYF
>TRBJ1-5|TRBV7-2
CASSLVGNQPQHF
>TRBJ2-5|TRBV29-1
CSVEPVAFETQYF
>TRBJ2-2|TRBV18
CASPPDGTGELFF
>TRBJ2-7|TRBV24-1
CATSRGQGAYEQYF
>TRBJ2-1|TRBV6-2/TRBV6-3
CASSFGVARYNEQFF
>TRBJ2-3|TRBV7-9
CASSLEWGRGAGDTQYF
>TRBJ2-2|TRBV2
CASSTGPTYTGELFF
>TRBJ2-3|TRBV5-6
CASSGTSTDTQYF
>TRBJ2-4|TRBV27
CASSLVGAEDIQYF